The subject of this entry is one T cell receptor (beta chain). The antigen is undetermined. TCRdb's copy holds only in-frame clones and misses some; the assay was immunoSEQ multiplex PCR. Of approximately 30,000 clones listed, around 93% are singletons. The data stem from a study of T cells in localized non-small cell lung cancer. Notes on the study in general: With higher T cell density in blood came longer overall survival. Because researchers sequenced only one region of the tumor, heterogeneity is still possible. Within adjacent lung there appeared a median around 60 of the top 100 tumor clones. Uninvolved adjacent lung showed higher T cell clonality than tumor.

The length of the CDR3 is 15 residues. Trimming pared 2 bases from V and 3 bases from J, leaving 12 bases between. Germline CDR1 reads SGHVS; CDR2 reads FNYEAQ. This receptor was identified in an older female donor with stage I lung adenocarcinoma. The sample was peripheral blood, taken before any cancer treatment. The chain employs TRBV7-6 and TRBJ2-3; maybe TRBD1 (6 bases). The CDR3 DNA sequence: TGTGCCAGCAGCTTAACAGGGTTGGGTACAGATACGCAGTATTTT. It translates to CASSLTGLGTDTQYF.